This T cell receptor beta chain appears in the sequencing data of a study of CD8 T cells in Susac syndrome. TCR beta sequencing covered blood CD8+ and CD4+ T cells. Negative isolation yielded CD4+ and CD8+ T cells, and FACS enriched TEMRA cells. Reverse transcription used about 0.5 to 1 ug RNA and random hexamers. TCR beta CDR3 was amplified by immunoSEQ multiplex PCR. This amplification extended across 54 Vbeta and 13 Jbeta segments. TCRdb fed the immunoSEQ multiplex PCR reads into MiXCR, producing one record per CDR3 protein. Counted here are hundreds of thousands of distinct CDR3 sequences, about 94% occurring once; the ten biggest clones make up around 0.067%. Source material: CD4+ T cells from PBMCs. The receptor was isolated from a human donor with multiple sclerosis.

CDR3 in amino acids: CASSPLALRGTPLHF. CDR3 sequence (DNA): TGTGCCAGTAGCCCCCTGGCCCTCCGGGGGACACCCCTCCACTTT. The chain carries TRBV19 and TRBJ1-6; possibly TRBD1 for D (5 bases). V shed 6 bases and J shed 11 bases, with 20 bases lying between them. Germline V gives CDR1 LNHDA, CDR2 SQIVND (reference sequence). This CDR3 region has 15 residues.